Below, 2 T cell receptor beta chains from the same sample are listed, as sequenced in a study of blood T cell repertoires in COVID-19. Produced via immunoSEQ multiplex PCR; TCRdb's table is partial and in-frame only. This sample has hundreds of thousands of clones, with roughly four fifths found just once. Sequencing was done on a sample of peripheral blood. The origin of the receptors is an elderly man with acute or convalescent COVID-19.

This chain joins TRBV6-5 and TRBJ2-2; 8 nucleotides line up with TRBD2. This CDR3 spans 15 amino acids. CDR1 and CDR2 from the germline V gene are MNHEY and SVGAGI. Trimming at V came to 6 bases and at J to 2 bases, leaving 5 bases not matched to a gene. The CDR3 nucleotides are TGTGCCAGCAGACGGCGGGGGGTCAACACCGGGGAGCTGTTTTTT. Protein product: CASRRRGVNTGELFF.

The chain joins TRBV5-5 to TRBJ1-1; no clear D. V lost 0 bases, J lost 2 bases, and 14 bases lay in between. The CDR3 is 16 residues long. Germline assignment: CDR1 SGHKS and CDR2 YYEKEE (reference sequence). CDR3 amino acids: CASSLGPLERNTEAFF. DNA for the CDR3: TGTGCCAGCAGCTTGGGTCCCTTAGAGAGAAACACTGAAGCTTTCTTT. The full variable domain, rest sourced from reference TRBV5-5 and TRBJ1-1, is DAGVTQSPTHLIKTRGQQVTLRCSPISGHKSVSWYQQVLGQGPQFIFQYYEKEERGRGNFPDRFSARQFPNYSSELNVNALLLGDSALYLCASSLGPLERNTEAFFGQGTRLTVV.